A selection of T cell receptor beta chains follows, all from one sample in a study of T cells in localized non-small cell lung cancer. TCRdb's copy holds only in-frame clones and misses some; the assay was immunoSEQ multiplex PCR. The repertoire consists of approximately 18,000 clones, with around 81% occurring once and the leading ten covering about 25%. Sequencing was performed on peripheral blood, taken before any cancer treatment. The receptors derive from an older female donor with stage I lung adenocarcinoma. Each CDR3 is given with its conserved first and last residue. Each record gives: V gene, clone size, D gene, J gene, CDR3 protein, CDR3 DNA. D genes are given only for firm matches. Rows may omit the clone size; those that give it use once, few, many or a size class.

v_call: TRBV7-8
clone_size: once
d_call: -
j_call: TRBJ2-2
cdr3_aa: CASSFSGNTGELFF
cdr3_nt: TGTGCCAGCAGCTTTTCGGGGAACACCGGGGAGCTGTTTTTT

v_call: TRBV9
clone_size: once
d_call: TRBD2
j_call: TRBJ2-1
cdr3_aa: CASSYSPGTSGPNEQFF
cdr3_nt: TGTGCCAGCAGCTACTCACCCGGGACTAGCGGCCCCAATGAGCAGTTCTTC

v_call: TRBV5-8
clone_size: few
d_call: -
j_call: TRBJ2-4
cdr3_aa: CASSPGTSIAKNIQYF
cdr3_nt: TGTGCCAGCAGCCCTGGGACTTCAATAGCCAAAAACATTCAGTACTTC

v_call: TRBV5-1
clone_size: -
d_call: -
j_call: TRBJ2-7
cdr3_aa: CASSLATDSYEQYF
cdr3_nt: TGCGCCAGCAGCTTGGCAACAGACTCCTACGAGCAGTACTTC

v_call: TRBV5-5
clone_size: few
d_call: -
j_call: TRBJ1-4
cdr3_aa: CASSYPDVLNEKLFF
cdr3_nt: TGTGCCAGCAGTTACCCTGACGTACTCAATGAAAAACTGTTTTTT

v_call: TRBV7-9
clone_size: -
d_call: -
j_call: TRBJ2-3
cdr3_aa: CASSPPFRLGNTQYF
cdr3_nt: TGTGCCAGCAGCCCCCCCTTCCGACTAGGGAATACGCAGTATTTT

v_call: TRBV6-4
clone_size: -
d_call: -
j_call: TRBJ1-5
cdr3_aa: CASSPAGDGQSQHF
cdr3_nt: TGTGCCAGCAGTCCAGCGGGGGACGGGCAGTCCCAGCATTTT

v_call: TRBV19
clone_size: once
d_call: TRBD1
j_call: TRBJ2-4
cdr3_aa: CASSTGGKNIQYF
cdr3_nt: TGTGCCAGTAGTACAGGGGGCAAAAACATTCAGTACTTC

v_call: TRBV9
clone_size: -
d_call: -
j_call: TRBJ2-5
cdr3_aa: CASSVAGGSQETQYF
cdr3_nt: TGTGCCAGCAGCGTAGCAGGAGGCAGCCAAGAGACCCAGTACTTC

v_call: TRBV11-2
clone_size: -
d_call: -
j_call: TRBJ2-7
cdr3_aa: CASSLGLEGRYEQYF
cdr3_nt: TGTGCCAGCAGCTTAGGCCTGGAGGGCCGATACGAGCAGTACTTC

v_call: TRBV5-4
clone_size: -
d_call: TRBD1
j_call: TRBJ1-1
cdr3_aa: CASSRGQRMNTEAFF
cdr3_nt: TGTGCCAGCAGCAGGGGACAGAGAATGAACACTGAAGCTTTCTTT

v_call: TRBV4-3
clone_size: once
d_call: -
j_call: TRBJ2-1
cdr3_aa: CASSQDGAELNEQFF
cdr3_nt: TGCGCCAGCAGCCAAGATGGGGCGGAGTTAAATGAGCAGTTCTTC

v_call: TRBV7-2
clone_size: -
d_call: TRBD1
j_call: TRBJ2-7
cdr3_aa: CASSLTGGAYEQYF
cdr3_nt: TGTGCCAGCAGCCTGACAGGGGGCGCTTACGAGCAGTACTTC

v_call: TRBV27
clone_size: -
d_call: -
j_call: TRBJ2-2
cdr3_aa: CASSAYRPGAANTGELFF
cdr3_nt: TGTGCCAGCAGTGCGTACCGACCTGGGGCCGCGAACACCGGGGAGCTGTTTTTT

v_call: TRBV11-2
clone_size: -
d_call: TRBD2
j_call: TRBJ2-5
cdr3_aa: CASSWMTSGGAGETQYF
cdr3_nt: TGTGCCAGCAGCTGGATGACTAGCGGGGGGGCTGGGGAGACCCAGTACTTC

v_call: TRBV13
clone_size: -
d_call: TRBD1
j_call: TRBJ1-2
cdr3_aa: CASSSPKGGAKNYGYTF
cdr3_nt: TGTGCCAGCAGCTCACCGAAAGGGGGCGCAAAGAACTATGGCTACACCTTC

v_call: TRBV19
clone_size: -
d_call: TRBD2
j_call: TRBJ2-3
cdr3_aa: CASSILPRGTDTQYF
cdr3_nt: TGTGCCAGTAGTATTCTTCCGCGGGGGACAGATACGCAGTATTTT